The clone carrying this T cell receptor beta chain was seen a few times. Germline CDR1 is LNHDA and CDR2 is SQIVND (reference sequence). The CDR3 runs 12 residues. V trimming: 0 bases; J trimming: 8 bases; junction bases outside the gene matches: 0. Sequencing was performed with immunoSEQ multiplex PCR; in TCRdb, only in-frame clones are kept and a portion is missing. Of 500,000 to 750,000 clones detected, approximately 90% appear once; the ten largest clones hold over 0.008%. The data originate from a study of shared T cell receptors in the human thymus. The same sample was also used in a study of human thymus T cells. That study adds: The people who donated were healthy Finnish babies having corrective surgery for congenital heart defects. Obtained as resections during corrective heart surgery, the thymus tissue was then studied. Thymic and blood repertoires appeared to display a bias in their usage of V and J genes. Related work showed strongly overlapping thymic repertoires across unrelated individuals.

What was sequenced was thymocytes. The rearrangement joins TRBV19 to TRBJ1-1; 7 nucleotides match TRBD1. The origin of this receptor is a boy less than two years old with a congenital heart defect. The DNA for the CDR3 is TGTGCCAGTAGTATAGAGGGACAGGAAGCTTTCTTT. The encoded protein is CASSIEGQEAFF.